This T cell receptor (beta chain) was sequenced in a study of blood T cells in healthy people across ages. General study points: Age advanced and TCR beta diversity per million T cells fell, roughly linearly.

A second PCR, run for about 6 to 11 cycles, used a sample-barcoded 5' primer plus a J-beta primer mix. Each CDR3 protein is one row after TCRdb ran MiXCR on the 5' RACE reads. The repertoire holds around 1,500,000 distinct CDR3 sequences, with roughly 45% as singletons. J was trimmed by 3 bases and V by 3 bases; bases with no gene match: 8. Per germline, CDR1 MNHNY and CDR2 SVGAGI (reference sequence). The CDR3 is made up of 15 amino acids. This clonotype appeared a few times. Antigen unknown. Sequenced material: blood. The chain has TRBV6-6 and TRBJ2-7; 7 nucleotides match TRBD2. The sequence was collected from a woman younger than 30 in good health. For the CDR3, the DNA is TGTGCCAGCAGTTATATGGCTAGCGGAAACTACGAGCAGTACTTC. This encodes CASSYMASGNYEQYF.